This T cell receptor beta chain stems from a study of shared clonotypes between healthy human individuals (dated by TCRdb to the early 2020s). About the study as a whole: The cohort comprised a couple of women and a few men aged 18 to 49 years. Each donor's leukapheresis produced roughly between roughly 0.94 and 9.5 billion PBMCs. For each donor, three plates each were used for CD4 naive and CD4 memory, two plates were used for CD8 naive, and one plate was used for CD8 memory. Blood TCR repertoires of a handful of healthy adults were deeply sequenced to estimate repertoire size and the extent of clonotype sharing between individuals. Different laboratories and diverse techniques were used to prepare libraries and sequence TCR repertoires, to increase sequencing depth and limit assay-specific biases.

CD8 naive samples consisted of CD45RO-negative cells that were positively selected for CCR7, yielding a CD45RA+CCR7+ population without TemRA cells. Healthy HIV-negative adults with no recently reported acute infections or vaccinations were included as donors. Only Caucasian adults living in Nashville, Tennessee, USA were represented among the donors. Blood was obtained by leukapheresis, after which PBMCs were separated by Ficoll-Histopaque density gradient centrifugation and cryopreserved in liquid nitrogen vapor phase. Purity and quantity of every magnetically sorted T cell population were checked by analytical flow cytometry. Genomic DNA was isolated from each sorted fraction and quantified by UV absorbance on a Nanodrop 2000c. Study-level results and caveats: Based on pairwise subsampling, the degree of clonotype sharing among donors was expected to be affected by sequencing depth. Sampling was limited to blood, and TCR repertoires in tissue likely differ from TCR repertoires in blood. Rarefaction of sorted-subset datasets indicated incomplete sequencing despite the large sequencing depth. The small number of donors limited the genetic and exposure-history diversity represented. When four donors were compared, the shared fraction of clonotypes was about 5% for naive CD4, 3% to 4% for naive CD8, 2.3% for memory CD4, and approximately 0.4% for memory CD8. Higher generation probabilities were observed for clonotypes shared by all four sorted-subset donors than for non-shared clonotypes. Naive subsets generally had larger estimated clonotype richness than memory subsets did.

The germline V gene provides CDR1 MNHNS and CDR2 SASEGT. The V and J ends are trimmed by 1 base and 4 bases, leaving 8 bases between them. Including the terminal cysteine and phenylalanine, the CDR3 comprises 13 residues. Only the CDR3 portion is preserved as DNA: 39 bases, with reading frame beginning at the first base. In the case of this clone: This receptor's antigen is unknown. No base quality values were provided; no much bigger clone lies one nucleotide off.

Using the deep immunoSEQ assay, TCR CDR3 regions were amplified from genomic DNA by multiplex PCR. Extracted genomic DNA from each cell subset was distributed evenly across all wells of several immunoSEQ 96-well plates, and each plate was treated as a replicate. For sorted subsets, each replicate PCR was loaded with roughly 190 ng genomic DNA, equivalent to about 33,000 T cell genomes. Purified libraries were measured with a Qubit 3.0 fluorometer, size-checked on a Bioanalyzer 2100, and measured again with the KAPA Library Quantification kit. A separate single-read 150-cycle Illumina NextSeq 550 flow cell was used to sequence each immunoSEQ 96-well plate. From the authors' description of their analysis: Because the immunoSEQ output included only junctional sequences and no quality scores, the filtering could not be the same as the filtering used for full-length reads. To assign V/J genes and CDR3, sequences were annotated using PyIR, a Python wrapper for IgBLAST v1.9, with IMGT germline references. Reads with weak V/J assignments (E-value above 1e-6), missing CDR3, stop codons, out-of-frame junctions, or ambiguous translated residues were removed. V3J clonotypes were defined by identical inferred V gene, J gene, and CDR3 amino acid sequence. To compute the percentage overlap between repertoires, the number of shared unique clonotypes was divided by the size of the smaller repertoire. RTK rarefaction, the Chao1 estimator, and Recon v2.1 estimates of unobserved clonotypes were used to assess repertoire richness. Generation probabilities were computed with OLGA for all TCRbeta clonotypes obtained by the gDNA method from several donors. This immuneACCESS table, as held by TCRdb, lists in-frame sequences with V and J called but not all clones. Of the missing ones, under half trace to an unresolved V gene in checked studies; the others have no known cause. The DNA gave D and trimming, while V, J and clone size come from that table. This sample is represented by some 2,100,000 clones; approximately 94% of them were singletons. The ten largest make up about 1.8% of the sample.

This TCR derives from a man aged 18 to 35 in good health. Some clones in this sample may be carry-over from other donors' samples. The sequenced sample consisted of naive CD8+ T cells from PBMCs. The sample's cell subset or site label, decoded: CD45RA+CCR7+. The chain uses TRBV6-1 and TRBJ2-7; no D gene call is confident. The CDR3 corresponds to CASSEGPTYEQYF. In nucleotide form, the sequence is TGTGCCAGCAGTGAAGGTCCAACTTACGAGCAGTACTTC.